A single sample is the source of the 3 T cell receptor beta chains below, sequenced in a study of cytomegalovirus exposure and HLA in healthy donors. PCR used 60 Vbeta primers and 13 Jbeta primers. Sequenced by immunoSEQ multiplex PCR; TCRdb stores in-frame clones only, minus some. Of 150,000 to 200,000 clones in the sample, over 60% were seen once. The sequenced sample consisted of PBMCs. These TCRs come from a girl aged 10 to 17 in good health and CMV-seronegative.

This rearrangement joins TRBV30 to TRBJ2-5; 7 bases match TRBD2. The V gene end was trimmed by 4 bases and the J gene end by 3 bases; junction bases not matched to a gene: 2. Germline V gene sequence: CDR1 GTSNPN, CDR2 SVGIG (reference sequence). The CDR3 covers 12 residues. The CDR3 DNA reads TGTGCCTGGAACGGGGGGAAAGAGACCCAGTACTTC. It encodes CAWNGGKETQYF.

V is TRBV6-6 and J is TRBJ1-4; 9 nucleotides line up with TRBD1. Germline CDR1 MNHNY, CDR2 SVGAGI (reference sequence). The length of the CDR3 is 14 residues. Trimming at V came to 5 bases and at J to 7 bases, leaving 5 bases not matched to a gene. CDR3 DNA sequence: TGTGCCAGCAGTCTACAGGGGGCCTCTGAAAAACTGTTTTTT. Translation gives CASSLQGASEKLFF.

This chain joins TRBV30 and TRBJ1-4, with unresolved D. The CDR3 runs 13 residues. Germline values: CDR1 GTSNPN, CDR2 SVGIG (reference sequence). V shed 4 bases and J shed 3 bases, with 9 bases lying between them. This CDR3 is CAWNGRPNEKLFF. CDR3 coding DNA: TGTGCCTGGAACGGCAGGCCTAATGAAAAACTGTTTTTT.